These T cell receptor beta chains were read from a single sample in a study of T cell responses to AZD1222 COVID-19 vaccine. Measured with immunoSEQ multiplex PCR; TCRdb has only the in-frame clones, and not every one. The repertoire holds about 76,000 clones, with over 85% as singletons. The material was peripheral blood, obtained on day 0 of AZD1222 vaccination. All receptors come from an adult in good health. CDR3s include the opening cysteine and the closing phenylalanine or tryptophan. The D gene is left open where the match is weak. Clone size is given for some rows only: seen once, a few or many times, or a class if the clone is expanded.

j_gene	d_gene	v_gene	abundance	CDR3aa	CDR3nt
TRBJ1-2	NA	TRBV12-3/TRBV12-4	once	CASNAGPHYGYTF	TGTGCCAGCAACGCGGGACCCCATTATGGCTACACCTTC
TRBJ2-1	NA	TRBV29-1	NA	CSVPPQPFLEDEQFF	TGCAGCGTTCCGCCCCAACCCTTCTTAGAGGATGAGCAGTTCTTC
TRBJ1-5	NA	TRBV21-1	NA	CASSGTGPEYQPQHF	TGTGCCAGCAGTGGGACAGGACCCGAATATCAGCCCCAGCATTTT
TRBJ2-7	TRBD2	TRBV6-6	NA	CASSRETSGGLYEQYF	TGTGCCAGCAGTCGAGAGACTAGCGGGGGGTTATACGAGCAGTACTTC
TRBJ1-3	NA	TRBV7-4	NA	CAMGLTGGNTIYF	TGTGCCATGGGGCTTACGGGCGGAAACACCATATATTTT
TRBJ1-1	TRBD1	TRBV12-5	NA	CASGLVLGTVAPNTEAFF	TGTGCTAGTGGTTTGGTACTAGGGACAGTTGCACCGAACACTGAAGCTTTCTTT
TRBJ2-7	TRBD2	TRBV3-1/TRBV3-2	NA	CASSQGRRLAGDDEQYF	TGTGCCAGCAGCCAAGGAAGAAGGCTAGCGGGAGACGACGAGCAGTACTTC
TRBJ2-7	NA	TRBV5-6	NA	CASSLEPVPGEQYF	TGTGCCAGCAGCTTGGAACCCGTTCCGGGCGAGCAGTACTTC
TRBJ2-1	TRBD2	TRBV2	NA	CASQLAGIYNEQFF	TGTGCCAGCCAACTAGCGGGTATCTACAATGAGCAGTTCTTC
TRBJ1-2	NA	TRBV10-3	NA	CAISEVHGGDGYTF	TGTGCCATCAGTGAGGTACACGGAGGGGATGGCTACACCTTC
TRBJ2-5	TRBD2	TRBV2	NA	CARTGTSEQETQYF	TGTGCCAGAACCGGGACTAGCGAGCAAGAGACCCAGTACTTC
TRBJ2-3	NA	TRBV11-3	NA	CASSFGRPATDTQYF	TGTGCCAGCAGCTTTGGCAGACCCGCCACAGATACGCAGTATTTT
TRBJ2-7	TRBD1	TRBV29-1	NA	CSVGTDPYEQYF	TGCAGCGTGGGGACAGACCCCTACGAGCAGTACTTC
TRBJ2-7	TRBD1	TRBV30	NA	CAWSEGDREYF	TGTGCCTGGAGTGAGGGGGACAGGGAGTACTTC
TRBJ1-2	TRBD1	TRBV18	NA	CASSPFTGEDGYTF	TGTGCCAGCTCACCATTTACAGGGGAGGATGGCTACACCTTC
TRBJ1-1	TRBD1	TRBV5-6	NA	CASSLVWDRERNTEAFF	TGTGCCAGCAGCTTGGTGTGGGACAGAGAAAGGAACACTGAAGCTTTCTTT
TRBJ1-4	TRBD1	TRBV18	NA	CASSPSTGGAGNEKLFF	TGTGCCAGCTCACCTTCGACAGGGGGCGCAGGGAATGAAAAACTGTTTTTT
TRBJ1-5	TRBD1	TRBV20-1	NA	CSASETQGYNQPQHF	TGCAGTGCTAGTGAAACACAGGGGTACAATCAGCCCCAGCATTTT